This T cell receptor beta chain was documented in a study of T cells after posttransplantation cyclophosphamide. Study-wide results and limits: Later blood repertoires were often dominated by clones from the donor CD8+ memory compartment. Skin or GI-infiltrating T cells shared few TRB sequences with blood. Recipient CMV seropositivity and CMV reactivation strongly tracked TRB clonality.

In its sample, this clone is medium-sized. Its antigen is unknown. TCRdb's copy holds only in-frame clones and misses some; the assay was immunoSEQ multiplex PCR. This sample carries 2,000 to 3,000 clones, none of them present only once. After removal of 7 bases from V and 0 bases from J, the junction contained 8 bases not matched to a gene. CDR3 size: 16 residues. In germline, CDR1 is SNHLY, CDR2 FYNNEI. Cyclophosphamide on days +3 and +4 followed busulfan-fludarabine conditioning and a marrow graft. This specimen was PBMCs, taken after an allogeneic stem cell transplant with post-transplant cyclophosphamide. This receptor was taken from a female patient between 55 and 75 years old who received an allogeneic stem cell transplant from an unrelated donor, was CMV-positive, and had acute GVHD only. A subset of T cells may come from the graft donor. The chain combines TRBV2 with TRBJ1-2; 10 nucleotides align to TRBD1. The CDR3 sequence is CASTVGDRGSNYGYTF. The DNA of the CDR3 is TGTGCCAGCACAGTAGGGGACAGGGGCTCTAACTATGGCTACACCTTC. The variable domain in full, with the rest retrieved from reference TRBV2 and TRBJ1-2, is EPEVTQTPSHQVTQMGQEVILRCVPISNHLYFYWYRQILGQKVEFLVSFYNNEISEKSEIFDDQFSVERPDGSNFTLKIRSTKLEDSAMYFCASTVGDRGSNYGYTFGSGTRLTVV.